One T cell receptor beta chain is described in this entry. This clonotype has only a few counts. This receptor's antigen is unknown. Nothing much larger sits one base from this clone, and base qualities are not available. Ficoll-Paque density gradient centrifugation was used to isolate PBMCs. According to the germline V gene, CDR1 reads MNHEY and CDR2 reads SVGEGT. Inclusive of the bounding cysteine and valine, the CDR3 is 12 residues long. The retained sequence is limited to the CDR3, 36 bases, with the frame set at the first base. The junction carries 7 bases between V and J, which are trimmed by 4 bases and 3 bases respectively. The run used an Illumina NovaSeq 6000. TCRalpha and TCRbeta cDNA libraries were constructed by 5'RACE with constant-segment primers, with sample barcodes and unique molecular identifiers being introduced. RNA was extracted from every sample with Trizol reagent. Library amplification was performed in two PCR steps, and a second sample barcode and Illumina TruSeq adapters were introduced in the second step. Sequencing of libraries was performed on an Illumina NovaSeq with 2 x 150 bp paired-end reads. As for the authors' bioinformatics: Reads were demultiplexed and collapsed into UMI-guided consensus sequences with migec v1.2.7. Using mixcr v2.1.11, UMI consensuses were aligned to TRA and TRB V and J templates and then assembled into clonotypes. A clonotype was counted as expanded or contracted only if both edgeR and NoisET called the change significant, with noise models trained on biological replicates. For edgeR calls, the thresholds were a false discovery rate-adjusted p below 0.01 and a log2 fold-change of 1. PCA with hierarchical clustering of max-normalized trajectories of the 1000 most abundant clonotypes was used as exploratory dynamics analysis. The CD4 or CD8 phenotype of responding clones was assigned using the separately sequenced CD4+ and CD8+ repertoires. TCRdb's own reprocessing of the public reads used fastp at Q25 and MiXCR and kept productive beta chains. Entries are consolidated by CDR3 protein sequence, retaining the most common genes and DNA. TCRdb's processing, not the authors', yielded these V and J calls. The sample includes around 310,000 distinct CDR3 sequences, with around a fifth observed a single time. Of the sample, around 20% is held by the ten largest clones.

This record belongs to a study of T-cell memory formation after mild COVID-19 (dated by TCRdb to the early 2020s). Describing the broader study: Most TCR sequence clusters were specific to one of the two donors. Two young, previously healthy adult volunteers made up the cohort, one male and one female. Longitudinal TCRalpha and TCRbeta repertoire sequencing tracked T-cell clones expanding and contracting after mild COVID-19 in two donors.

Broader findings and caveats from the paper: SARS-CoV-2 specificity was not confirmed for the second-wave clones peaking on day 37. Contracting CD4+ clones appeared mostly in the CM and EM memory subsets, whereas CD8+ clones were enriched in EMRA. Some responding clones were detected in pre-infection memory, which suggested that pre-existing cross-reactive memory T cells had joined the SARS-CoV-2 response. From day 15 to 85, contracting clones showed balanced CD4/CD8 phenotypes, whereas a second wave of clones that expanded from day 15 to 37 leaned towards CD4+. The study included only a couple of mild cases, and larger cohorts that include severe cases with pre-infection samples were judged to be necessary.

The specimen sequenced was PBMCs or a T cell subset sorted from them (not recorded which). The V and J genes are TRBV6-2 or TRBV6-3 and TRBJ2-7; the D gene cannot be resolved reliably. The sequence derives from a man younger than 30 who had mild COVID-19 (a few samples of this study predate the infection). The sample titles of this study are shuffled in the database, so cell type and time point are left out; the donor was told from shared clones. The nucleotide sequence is TGTGCCAGCAGTTCCAACTACTACGAGCAGTACGTC. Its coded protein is CASSSNYYEQYV.